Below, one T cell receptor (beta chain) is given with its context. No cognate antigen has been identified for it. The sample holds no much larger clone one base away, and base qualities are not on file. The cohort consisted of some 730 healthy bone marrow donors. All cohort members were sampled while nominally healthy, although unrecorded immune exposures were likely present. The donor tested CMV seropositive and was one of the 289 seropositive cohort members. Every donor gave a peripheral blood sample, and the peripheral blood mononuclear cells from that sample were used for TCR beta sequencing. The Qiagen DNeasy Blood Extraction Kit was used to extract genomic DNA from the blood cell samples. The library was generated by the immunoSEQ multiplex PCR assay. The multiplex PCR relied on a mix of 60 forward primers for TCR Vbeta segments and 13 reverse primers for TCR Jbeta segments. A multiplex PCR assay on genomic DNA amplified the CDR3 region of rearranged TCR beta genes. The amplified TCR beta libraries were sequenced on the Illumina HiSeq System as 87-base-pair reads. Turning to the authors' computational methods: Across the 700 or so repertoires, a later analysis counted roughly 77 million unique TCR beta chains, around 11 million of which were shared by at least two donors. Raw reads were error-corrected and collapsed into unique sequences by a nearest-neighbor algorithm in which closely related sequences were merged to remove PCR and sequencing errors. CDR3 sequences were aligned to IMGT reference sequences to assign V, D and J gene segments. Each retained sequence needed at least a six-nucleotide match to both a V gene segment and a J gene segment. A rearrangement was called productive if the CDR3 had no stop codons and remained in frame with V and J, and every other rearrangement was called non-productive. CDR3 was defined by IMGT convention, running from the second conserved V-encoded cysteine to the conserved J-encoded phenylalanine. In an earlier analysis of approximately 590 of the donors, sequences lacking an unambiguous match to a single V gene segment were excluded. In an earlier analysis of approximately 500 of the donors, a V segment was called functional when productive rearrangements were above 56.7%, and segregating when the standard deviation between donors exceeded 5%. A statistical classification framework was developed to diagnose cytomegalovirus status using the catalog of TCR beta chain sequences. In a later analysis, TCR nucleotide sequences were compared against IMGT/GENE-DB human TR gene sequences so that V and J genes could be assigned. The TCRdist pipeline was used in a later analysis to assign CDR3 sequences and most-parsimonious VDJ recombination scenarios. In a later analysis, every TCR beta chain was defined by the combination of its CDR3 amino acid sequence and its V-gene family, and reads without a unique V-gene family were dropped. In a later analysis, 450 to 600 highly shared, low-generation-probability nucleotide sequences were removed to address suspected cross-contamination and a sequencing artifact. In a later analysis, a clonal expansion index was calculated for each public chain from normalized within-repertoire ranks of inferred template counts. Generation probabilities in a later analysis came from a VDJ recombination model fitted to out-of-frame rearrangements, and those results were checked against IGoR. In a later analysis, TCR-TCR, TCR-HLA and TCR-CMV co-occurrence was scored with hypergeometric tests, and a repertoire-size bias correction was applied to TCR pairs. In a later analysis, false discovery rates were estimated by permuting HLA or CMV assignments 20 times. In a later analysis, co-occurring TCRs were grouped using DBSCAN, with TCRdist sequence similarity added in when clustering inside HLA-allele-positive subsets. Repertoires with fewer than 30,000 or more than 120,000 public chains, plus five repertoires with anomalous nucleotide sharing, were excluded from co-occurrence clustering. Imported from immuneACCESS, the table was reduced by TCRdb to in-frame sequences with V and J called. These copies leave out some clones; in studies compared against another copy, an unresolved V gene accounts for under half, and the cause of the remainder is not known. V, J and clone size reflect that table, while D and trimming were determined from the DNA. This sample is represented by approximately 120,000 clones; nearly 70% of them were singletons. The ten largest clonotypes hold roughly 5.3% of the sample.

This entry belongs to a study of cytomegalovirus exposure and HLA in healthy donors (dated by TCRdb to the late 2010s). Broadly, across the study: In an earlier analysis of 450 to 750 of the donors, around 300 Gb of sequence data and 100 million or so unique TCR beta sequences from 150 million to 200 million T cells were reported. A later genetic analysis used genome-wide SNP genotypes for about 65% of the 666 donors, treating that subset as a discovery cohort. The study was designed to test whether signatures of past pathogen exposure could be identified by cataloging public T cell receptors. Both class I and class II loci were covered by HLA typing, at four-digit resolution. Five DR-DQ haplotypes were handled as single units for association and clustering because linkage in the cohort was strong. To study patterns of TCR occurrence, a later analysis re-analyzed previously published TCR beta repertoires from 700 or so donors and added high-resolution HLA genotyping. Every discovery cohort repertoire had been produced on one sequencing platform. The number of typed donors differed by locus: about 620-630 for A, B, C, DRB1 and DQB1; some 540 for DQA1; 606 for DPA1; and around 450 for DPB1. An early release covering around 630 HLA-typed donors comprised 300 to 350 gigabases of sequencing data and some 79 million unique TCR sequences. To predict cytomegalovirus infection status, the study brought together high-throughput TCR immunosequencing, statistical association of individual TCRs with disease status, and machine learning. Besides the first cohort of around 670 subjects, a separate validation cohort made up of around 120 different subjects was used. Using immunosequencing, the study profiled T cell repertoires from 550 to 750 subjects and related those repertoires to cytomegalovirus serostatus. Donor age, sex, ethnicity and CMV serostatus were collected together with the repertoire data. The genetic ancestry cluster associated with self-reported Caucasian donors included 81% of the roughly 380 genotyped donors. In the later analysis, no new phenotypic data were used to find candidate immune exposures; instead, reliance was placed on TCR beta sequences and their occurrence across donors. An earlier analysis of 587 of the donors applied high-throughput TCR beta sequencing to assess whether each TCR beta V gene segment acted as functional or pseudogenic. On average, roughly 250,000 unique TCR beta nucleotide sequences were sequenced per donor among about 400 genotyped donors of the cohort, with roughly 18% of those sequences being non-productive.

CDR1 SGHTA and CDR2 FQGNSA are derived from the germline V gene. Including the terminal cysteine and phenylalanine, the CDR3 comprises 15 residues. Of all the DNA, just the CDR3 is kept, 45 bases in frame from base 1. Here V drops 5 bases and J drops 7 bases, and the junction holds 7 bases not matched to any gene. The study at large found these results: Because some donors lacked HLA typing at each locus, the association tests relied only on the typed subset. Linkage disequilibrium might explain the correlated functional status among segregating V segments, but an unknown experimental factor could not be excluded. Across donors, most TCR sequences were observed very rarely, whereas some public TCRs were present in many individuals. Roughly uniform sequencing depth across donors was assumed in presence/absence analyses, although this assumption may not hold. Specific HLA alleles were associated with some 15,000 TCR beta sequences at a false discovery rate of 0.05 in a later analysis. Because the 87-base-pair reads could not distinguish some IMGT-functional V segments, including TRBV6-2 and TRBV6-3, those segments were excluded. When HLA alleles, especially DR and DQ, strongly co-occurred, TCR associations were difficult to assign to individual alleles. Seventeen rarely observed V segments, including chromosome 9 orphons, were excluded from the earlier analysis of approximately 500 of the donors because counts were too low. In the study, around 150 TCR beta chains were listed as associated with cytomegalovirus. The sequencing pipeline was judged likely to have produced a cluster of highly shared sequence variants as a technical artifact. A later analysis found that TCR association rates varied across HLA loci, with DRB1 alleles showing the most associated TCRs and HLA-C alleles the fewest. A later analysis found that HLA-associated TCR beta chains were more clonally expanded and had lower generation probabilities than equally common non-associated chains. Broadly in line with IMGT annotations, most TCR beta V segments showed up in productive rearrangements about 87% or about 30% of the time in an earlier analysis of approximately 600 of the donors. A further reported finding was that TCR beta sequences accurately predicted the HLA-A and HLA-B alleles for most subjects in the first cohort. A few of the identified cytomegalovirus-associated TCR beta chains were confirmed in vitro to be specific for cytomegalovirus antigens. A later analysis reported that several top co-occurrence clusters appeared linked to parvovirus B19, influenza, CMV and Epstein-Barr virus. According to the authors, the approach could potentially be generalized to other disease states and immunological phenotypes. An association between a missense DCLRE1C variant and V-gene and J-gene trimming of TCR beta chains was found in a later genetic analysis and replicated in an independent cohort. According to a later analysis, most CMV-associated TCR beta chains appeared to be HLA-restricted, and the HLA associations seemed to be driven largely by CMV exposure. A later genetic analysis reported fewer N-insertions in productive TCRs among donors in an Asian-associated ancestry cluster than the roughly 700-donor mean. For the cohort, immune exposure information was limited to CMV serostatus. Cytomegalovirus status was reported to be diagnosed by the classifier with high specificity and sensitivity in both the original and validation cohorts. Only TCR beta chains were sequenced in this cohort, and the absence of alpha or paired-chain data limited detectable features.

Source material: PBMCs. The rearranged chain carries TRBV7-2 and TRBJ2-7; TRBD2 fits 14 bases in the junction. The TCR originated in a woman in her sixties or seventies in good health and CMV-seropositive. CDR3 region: CASSLQGLAGEEQYF. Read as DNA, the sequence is TGTGCCAGCAGCCTTCAGGGACTAGCGGGGGAGGAGCAGTACTTC.